These 9 T cell receptor beta chains came from one sample sequenced in a study of cytomegalovirus exposure and HLA in healthy donors. A multiplex PCR was run with 60 Vbeta primers and 13 Jbeta primers. Sequencing was performed with immunoSEQ multiplex PCR; in TCRdb, only in-frame clones are kept and a portion is missing. The sample contains 110,000 to 150,000 clones, 80% of which appear only once. The sequencing sample was made of PBMCs. The receptors stem from a man aged 35 to 55 in good health and CMV-seronegative.

The chain has TRBV2 and TRBJ1-3, with TRBD1 as a possible D gene (5 bases). The germline V gene has CDR1 SNHLY and CDR2 FYNNEI. CDR3 length: 11 amino acids. The V gene lost 8 bases and the J gene lost 8 bases, with 10 bases spanning the gap. CDR3: CASVWGDTIYF. The DNA for the CDR3 is TGTGCCAGCGTCTGGGGGGACACCATATATTTT.

V is TRBV7-2 and J is TRBJ1-5; D possibly corresponds to TRBD1 (6 bases). CDR3 length: 14 residues. V lost 6 bases, J lost 5 bases, and 14 bases lay in between. CDR1 and CDR2 from the germline V gene are SGHTA and FQGNSA. CDR3 amino acids: CASSYRDTYQPQHF. DNA for the CDR3: TGTGCCAGCAGTTACCGGGACACCTATCAGCCCCAGCATTTT.

This chain connects TRBV18 to TRBJ1-6, with a possible D match to TRBD1 (6 bases). V lost 3 bases and J 2 bases, leaving 11 bases between the germline ends. This CDR3 comprises 16 residues. Germline CDR1 KGHSH, CDR2 LQKENI. CDR3 nucleotide sequence: TGTGCCAGCTCACCCCCAGGGGTGACCTATAATTCACCCCTCCACTTT. It specifies CASSPPGVTYNSPLHF.

The V call is TRBV28, the J call TRBJ2-1, with D possibly being TRBD2 (7 bases). The CDR3 has 15 residues. V shed 5 bases and J shed 7 bases, with 18 bases lying between them. Germline V gene sequence: CDR1 MDHEN, CDR2 SYDVKM. The CDR3 region is CASSVLRGGANEQFF. CDR3 sequence (DNA): TGTGCCAGCAGTGTCCTTAGGGGGGGGGCGAATGAGCAGTTCTTC.

The V gene is TRBV18, the J gene TRBJ1-1, with a tentative D call TRBD1 (6 bases). Germline CDR1 is KGHSH and CDR2 is LQKENI. The CDR3 runs 13 residues. V was cut by 6 bases and J by 3 bases, with 11 bases left in between. Here the CDR3 DNA reads TGTGCCAGCTCCCAGACAGGAGACACTGAAGCTTTCTTT. It translates to CASSQTGDTEAFF.

V and J are TRBV11-2 and TRBJ1-3; perhaps TRBD1 as D (6 bases). The germline CDR1 and CDR2 sequences are SGHAT and FQNNGV. Trimming cost V 1 base and J 0 bases, with 10 bases left between them. The CDR3 is 16 amino acids. In nucleotides, the CDR3 is TGTGCCAGCAGCTTAGCCAGGGGTAGCTCTGGAAACACCATATATTTT. Its translation is CASSLARGSSGNTIYF.

The chain links TRBV9 to TRBJ1-3; 7 nucleotides match TRBD1. V lost 3 bases and J lost 0; bases outside the gene matches: 12. CDR1 SGDLS and CDR2 YYNGEE come from the germline V gene. The CDR3 extends over 18 amino acids. This CDR3 reads CASSEWAGGPSSGNTIYF. CDR3 nucleotide sequence: TGTGCCAGCAGCGAATGGGCAGGGGGACCGTCCTCTGGAAACACCATATATTTT.

The chain carries TRBV5-1 and TRBJ2-5; D is possibly TRBD1 (6 bases). The CDR3 contains 16 residues. The V gene's germline CDR1 is SGHRS and CDR2 YFSETQ. The V gene lost 4 bases and the J gene lost 1 base, with 17 bases spanning the gap. Here the CDR3 DNA reads TGCGCCAGCAGCACCCTTGGACAGTCCTTCCAAGAGACCCAGTACTTC. Protein sequence: CASSTLGQSFQETQYF.

This clone was found a few times. The genes are TRBV7-2 and TRBJ2-1; D is ambiguous. Germline CDR1 reads SGHTA; CDR2 reads FQGNSA. The germline V and J ends were trimmed by 1 base and 1 base, with 8 bases remaining between them. The CDR3 has 15 amino acids. The CDR3 DNA reads TGTGCCAGCAGCTTAGGATTGGAGTCCTACAATGAGCAGTTCTTC. This sequence encodes CASSLGLESYNEQFF.